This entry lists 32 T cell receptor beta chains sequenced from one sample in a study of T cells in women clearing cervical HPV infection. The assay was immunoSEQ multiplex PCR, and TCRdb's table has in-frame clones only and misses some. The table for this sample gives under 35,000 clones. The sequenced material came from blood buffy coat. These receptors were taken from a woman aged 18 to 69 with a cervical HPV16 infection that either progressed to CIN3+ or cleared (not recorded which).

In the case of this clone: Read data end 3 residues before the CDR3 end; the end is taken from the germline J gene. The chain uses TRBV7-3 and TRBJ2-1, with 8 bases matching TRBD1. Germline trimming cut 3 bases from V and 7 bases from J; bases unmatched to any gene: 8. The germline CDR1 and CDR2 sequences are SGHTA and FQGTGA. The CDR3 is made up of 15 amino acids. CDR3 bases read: TGTGCCAGCAGCTTCGGACAGGGTATGTGGAATGAG. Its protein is CASSFGQGMWNE. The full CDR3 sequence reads CASSFGQGMWNEQFF.

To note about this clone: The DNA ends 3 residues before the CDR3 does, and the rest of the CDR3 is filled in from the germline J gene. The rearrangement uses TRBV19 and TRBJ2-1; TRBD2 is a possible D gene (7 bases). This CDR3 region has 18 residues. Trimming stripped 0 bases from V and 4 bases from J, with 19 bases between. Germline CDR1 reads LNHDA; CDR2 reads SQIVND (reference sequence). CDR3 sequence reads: CASSIDRSGGAVYNEQFF. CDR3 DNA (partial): TGTGCCAGTAGTATAGATCGAAGTGGGGGGGCTGTTTACAATGAG.

CDR3 amino acids: CASSGTGHGYTF. CDR3 DNA, as far as it was read: TGTGCCAGCAGCGGGACAGGGCACGGC. J is TRBJ1-2 and V is TRBV6-4; the match to TRBD1 covers 9 bases. Read data end 3 residues before the CDR3 end; the end is taken from the germline J gene. CDR3 length: 12 residues. Germline V gene data show CDR1 as MRHNA and CDR2 as SNTAGT.

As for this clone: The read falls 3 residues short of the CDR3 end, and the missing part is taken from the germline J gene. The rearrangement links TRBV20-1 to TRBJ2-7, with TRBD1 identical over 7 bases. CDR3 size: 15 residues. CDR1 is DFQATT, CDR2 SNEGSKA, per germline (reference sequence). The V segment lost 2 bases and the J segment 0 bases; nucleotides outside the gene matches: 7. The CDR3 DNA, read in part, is TGCAGTGCTAGACCTCCGGGACAGTTCTCCTACGAG. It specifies CSARPPGQFSYE. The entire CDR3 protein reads CSARPPGQFSYEQYF.

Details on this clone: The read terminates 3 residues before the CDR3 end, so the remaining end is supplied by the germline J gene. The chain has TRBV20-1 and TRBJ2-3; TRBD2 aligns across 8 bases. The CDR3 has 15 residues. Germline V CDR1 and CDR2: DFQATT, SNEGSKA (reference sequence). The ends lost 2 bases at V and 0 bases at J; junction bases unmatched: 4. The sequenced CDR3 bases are TGCAGTGCTAGATTAGCGGGGCGTAGCACAGATACG. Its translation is CSARLAGRSTDT. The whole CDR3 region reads CSARLAGRSTDTQYF.

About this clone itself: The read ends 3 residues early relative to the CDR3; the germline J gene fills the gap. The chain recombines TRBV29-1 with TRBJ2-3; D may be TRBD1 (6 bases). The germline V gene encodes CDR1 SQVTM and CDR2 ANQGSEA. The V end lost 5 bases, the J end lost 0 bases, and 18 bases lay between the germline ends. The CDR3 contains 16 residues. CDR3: CSVYMRGQTSTDTQYF. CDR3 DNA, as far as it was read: TGCAGCGTTTATATGAGGGGACAAACTAGCACAGATACG.

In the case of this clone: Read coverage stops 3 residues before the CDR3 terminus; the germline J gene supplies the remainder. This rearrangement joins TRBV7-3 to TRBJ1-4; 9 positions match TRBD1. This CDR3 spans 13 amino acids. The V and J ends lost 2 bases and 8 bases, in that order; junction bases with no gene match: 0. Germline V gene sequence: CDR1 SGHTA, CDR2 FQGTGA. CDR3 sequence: CASSLGQGEKLFF. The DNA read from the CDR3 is TGTGCCAGCAGCTTAGGACAGGGGGAAAAA.

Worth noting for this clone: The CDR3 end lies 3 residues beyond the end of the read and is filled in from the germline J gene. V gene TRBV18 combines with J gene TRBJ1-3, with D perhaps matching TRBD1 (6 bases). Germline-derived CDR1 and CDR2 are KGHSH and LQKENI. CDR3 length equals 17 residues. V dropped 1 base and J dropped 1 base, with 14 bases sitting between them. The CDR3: CASSPHLTGNSGNTIYF. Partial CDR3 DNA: TGTGCCAGCTCACCACATCTGACAGGCAATTCTGGAAACACC.

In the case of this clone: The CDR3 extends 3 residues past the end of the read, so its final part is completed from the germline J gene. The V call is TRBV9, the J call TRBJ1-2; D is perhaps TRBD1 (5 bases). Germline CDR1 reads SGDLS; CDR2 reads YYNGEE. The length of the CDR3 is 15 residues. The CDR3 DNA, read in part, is TGTGCCAGCAGCGTAGGGGGCCCGGTAGTTGAGGGC. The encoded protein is CASSVGGPVVEG. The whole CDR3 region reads CASSVGGPVVEGYTF.

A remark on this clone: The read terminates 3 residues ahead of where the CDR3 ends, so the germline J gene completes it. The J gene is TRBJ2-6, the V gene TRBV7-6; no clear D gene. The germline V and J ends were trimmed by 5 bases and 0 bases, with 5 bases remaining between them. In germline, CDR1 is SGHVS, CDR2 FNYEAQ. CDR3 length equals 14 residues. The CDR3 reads CASSRYSGANVLTF. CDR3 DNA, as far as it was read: TGTGCCAGCAGCCGGTACTCTGGGGCCAACGTC.

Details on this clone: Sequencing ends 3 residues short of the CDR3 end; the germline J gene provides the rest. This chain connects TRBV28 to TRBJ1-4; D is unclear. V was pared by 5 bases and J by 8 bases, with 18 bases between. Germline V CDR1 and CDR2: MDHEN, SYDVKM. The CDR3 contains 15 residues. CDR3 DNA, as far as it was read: TGTGCCAGCAGTAACATCGTGAAGGGTGAAGAAAAA. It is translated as CASSNIVKGEEK. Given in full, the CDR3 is CASSNIVKGEEKLFF.

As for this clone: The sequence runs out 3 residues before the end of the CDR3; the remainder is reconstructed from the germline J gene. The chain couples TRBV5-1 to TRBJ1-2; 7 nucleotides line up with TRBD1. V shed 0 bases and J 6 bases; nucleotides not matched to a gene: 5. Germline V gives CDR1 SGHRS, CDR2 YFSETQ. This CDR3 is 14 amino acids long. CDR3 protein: CASSLEGRGNGYTF. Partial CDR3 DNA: TGCGCCAGCAGCTTGGAAGGCAGGGGGAATGGC.

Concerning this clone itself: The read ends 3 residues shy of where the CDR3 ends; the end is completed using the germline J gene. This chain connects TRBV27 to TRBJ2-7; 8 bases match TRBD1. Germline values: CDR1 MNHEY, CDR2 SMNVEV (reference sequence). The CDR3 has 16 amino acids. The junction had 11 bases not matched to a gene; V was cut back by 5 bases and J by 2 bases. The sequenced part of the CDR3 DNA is TGTGCCAGCAGTCGAAATCCCGGGACAGGCACCTACGAG. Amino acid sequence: CASSRNPGTGTYE. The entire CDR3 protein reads CASSRNPGTGTYEQYF.

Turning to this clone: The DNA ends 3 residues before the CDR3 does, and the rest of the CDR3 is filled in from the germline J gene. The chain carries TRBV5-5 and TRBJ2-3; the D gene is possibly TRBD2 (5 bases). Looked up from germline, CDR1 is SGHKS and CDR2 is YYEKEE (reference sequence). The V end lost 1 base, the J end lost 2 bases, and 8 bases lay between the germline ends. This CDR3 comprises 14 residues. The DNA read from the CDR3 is TGTGCCAGCAGCTTGCCCGGGGACACAGATACG. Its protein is CASSLPGDTDT. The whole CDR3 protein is CASSLPGDTDTQYF.

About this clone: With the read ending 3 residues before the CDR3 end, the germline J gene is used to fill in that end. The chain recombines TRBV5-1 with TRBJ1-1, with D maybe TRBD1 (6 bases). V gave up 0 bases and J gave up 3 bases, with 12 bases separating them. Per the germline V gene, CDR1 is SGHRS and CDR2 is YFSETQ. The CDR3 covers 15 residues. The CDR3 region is CASSLEGDTHTEAFF. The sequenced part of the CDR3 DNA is TGCGCCAGCAGCTTGGAGGGGGACACCCACACTGAA.

Incomplete CDR3 DNA: TGTGCCAGCAGCATATCGGGGGACGAG. This codes for CASSISGDE. The entire CDR3 protein is CASSISGDEQYF. The chain uses TRBV7-8 and TRBJ2-7; tentatively, D is TRBD2 (6 bases). The read terminates 3 residues before the CDR3 end, so the remaining end is supplied by the germline J gene. CDR3 size: 12 residues. Per germline, CDR1 SGHVS and CDR2 FQNEAQ. The V end was cut by 5 bases, the J end by 5 bases, with 10 bases between. The entire variable domain, with the rest obtained from reference TRBV7-8 and TRBJ2-7, is as follows: GAGVSQSPRYKVAKRGQDVALRCDPISGHVSLFWYQQALGQGPEFLTYFQNEAQLDKSGLPSDRFFAERPEGSVSTLKIQRTQQEDSAVYLCASSISGDEQYFGPGTRLTVT.

The chain's CDR3 is CASSGGQVGPQHF. The sequenced part of the CDR3 DNA is TGTGCCAGCAGTGGGGGACAGGTAGGGCCC. The chain combines TRBV6-1 with TRBJ1-5; 8 nucleotides agree with TRBD1. The CDR3 goes on 3 residues after the read ends, and that part is filled in from the germline J gene. Germline V gives CDR1 MNHNS, CDR2 SASEGT. The junction had 5 bases not matched to a gene; V was cut back by 4 bases and J by 9 bases. The CDR3 is 13 residues long.

CDR3 DNA (partial): TGTGCCAGCAGCCCGGACAGGGGCCACGAG. Translated, it gives CASSPDRGHE. The entire CDR3 sequence reads CASSPDRGHEQYF. This rearrangement joins TRBV11-3 to TRBJ2-7, with 9 bases that match TRBD1. The read comes to an end 3 residues before the CDR3 does, leaving the germline J gene to fill in the end. J lost 5 bases, V lost 5 bases, and 4 bases had no gene match. Per the germline V gene, CDR1 is SGHNT and CDR2 is YENEEA. The CDR3 consists of 13 residues.

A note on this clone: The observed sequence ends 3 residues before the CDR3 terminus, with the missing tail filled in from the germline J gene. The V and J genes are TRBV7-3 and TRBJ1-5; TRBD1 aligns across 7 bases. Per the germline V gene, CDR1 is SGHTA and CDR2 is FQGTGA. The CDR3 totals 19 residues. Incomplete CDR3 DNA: TGTGCAAGTCGCTTAAAGAGAGTGAGGGGCAGGGGGAGCAATCAGCCC. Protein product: CASRLKRVRGRGSNQP. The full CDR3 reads CASRLKRVRGRGSNQPQHF.

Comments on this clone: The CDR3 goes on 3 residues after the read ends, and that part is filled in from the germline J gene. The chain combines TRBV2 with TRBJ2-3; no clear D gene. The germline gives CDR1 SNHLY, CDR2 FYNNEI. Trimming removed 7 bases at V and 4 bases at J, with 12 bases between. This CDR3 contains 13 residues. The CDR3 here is CASIKTSADTQYF. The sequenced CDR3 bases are TGTGCCAGCATCAAAACGTCGGCAGATACG.

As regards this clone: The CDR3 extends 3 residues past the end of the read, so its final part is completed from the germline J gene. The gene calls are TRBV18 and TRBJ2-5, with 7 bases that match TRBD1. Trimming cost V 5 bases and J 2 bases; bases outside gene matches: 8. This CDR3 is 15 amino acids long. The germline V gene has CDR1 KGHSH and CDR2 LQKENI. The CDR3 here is CASSSGQAQQETQYF. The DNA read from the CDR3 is TGTGCCAGCTCATCTGGACAGGCGCAGCAAGAGACC.

The CDR3 sequence is CASSIRRTGGGETQYF. The CDR3 bases that were read are TGTGCCAGTAGTATAAGGAGGACAGGGGGAGGAGAGACC. The genes are TRBV19 and TRBJ2-5; 10 positions agree with TRBD1. The read halts 3 residues ahead of the CDR3 end, with the missing end drawn from the germline J gene. The CDR3 has 16 amino acids. J was trimmed by 4 bases and V by 2 bases; bases with no gene match: 7. CDR1 is LNHDA, CDR2 SQIVND, per germline (reference sequence).

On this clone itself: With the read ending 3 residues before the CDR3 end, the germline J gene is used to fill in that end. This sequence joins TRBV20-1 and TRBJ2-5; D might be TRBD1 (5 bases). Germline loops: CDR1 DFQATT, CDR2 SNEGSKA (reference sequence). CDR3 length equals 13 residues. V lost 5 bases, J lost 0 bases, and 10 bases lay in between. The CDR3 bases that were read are TGCAGTGCTCAGGACATTCACCAAGAGACC. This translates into CSAQDIHQET. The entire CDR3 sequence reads CSAQDIHQETQYF.

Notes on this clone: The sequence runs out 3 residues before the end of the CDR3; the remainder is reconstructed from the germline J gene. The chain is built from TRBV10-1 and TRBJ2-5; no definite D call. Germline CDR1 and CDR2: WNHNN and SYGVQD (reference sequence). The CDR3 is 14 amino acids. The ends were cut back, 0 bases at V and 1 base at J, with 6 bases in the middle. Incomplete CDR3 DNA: TGCGCCAGCAGTGAGTCGAGGTTCCAAGAGACC. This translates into CASSESRFQET. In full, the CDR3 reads CASSESRFQETQYF.

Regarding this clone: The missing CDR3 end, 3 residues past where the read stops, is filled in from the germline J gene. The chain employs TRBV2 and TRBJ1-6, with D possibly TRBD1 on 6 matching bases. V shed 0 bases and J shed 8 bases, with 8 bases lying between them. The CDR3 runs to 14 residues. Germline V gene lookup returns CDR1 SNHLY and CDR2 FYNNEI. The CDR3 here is CASSEAGGYSPLHF. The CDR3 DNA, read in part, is TGTGCCAGCAGTGAAGCAGGGGGTTATTCACCC.

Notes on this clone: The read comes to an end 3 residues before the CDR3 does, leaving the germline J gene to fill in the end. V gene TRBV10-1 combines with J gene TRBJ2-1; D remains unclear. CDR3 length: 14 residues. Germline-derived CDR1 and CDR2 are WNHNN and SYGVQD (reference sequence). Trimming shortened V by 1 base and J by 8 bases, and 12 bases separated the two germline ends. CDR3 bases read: TGCGCCAGCAGTGAGTATCTCCCCCAGGATGAG. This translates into CASSEYLPQDE. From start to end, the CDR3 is CASSEYLPQDEQFF.

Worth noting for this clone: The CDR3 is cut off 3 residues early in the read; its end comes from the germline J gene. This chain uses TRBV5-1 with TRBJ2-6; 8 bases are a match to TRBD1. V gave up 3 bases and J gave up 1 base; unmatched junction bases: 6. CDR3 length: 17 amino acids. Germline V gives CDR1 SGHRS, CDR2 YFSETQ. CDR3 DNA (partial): TGCGCCAGCAGCTCCGGACAGGGTCTTTCTGGGGCCAACGTC. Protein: CASSSGQGLSGANV. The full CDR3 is CASSSGQGLSGANVLTF.

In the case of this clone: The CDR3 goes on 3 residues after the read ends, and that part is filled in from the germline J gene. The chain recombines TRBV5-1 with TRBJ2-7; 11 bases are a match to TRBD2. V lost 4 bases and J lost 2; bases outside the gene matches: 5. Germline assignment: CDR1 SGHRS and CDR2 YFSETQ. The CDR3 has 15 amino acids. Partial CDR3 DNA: TGCGCCAGCAGCCCACTAGCGGGGGAAACCTACGAG. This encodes CASSPLAGETYE. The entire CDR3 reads CASSPLAGETYEQYF.

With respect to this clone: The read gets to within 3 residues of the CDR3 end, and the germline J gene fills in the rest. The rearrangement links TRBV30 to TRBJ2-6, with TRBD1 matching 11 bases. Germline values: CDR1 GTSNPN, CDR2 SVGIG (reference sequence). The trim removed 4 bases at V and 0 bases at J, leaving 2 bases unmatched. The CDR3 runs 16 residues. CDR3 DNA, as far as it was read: TGTGCCTGGACCGGGACAGGGGGCTCTGGGGCCAACGTC. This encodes CAWTGTGGSGANV. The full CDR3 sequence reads CAWTGTGGSGANVLTF.

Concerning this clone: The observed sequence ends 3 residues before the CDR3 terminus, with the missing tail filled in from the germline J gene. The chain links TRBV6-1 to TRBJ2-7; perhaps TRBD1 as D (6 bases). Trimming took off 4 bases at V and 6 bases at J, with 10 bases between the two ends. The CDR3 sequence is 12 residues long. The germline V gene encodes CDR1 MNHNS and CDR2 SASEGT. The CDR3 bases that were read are TGTGCCAGCAGTGGGGACACGCGCGAG. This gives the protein CASSGDTRE. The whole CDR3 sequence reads CASSGDTREQYF.

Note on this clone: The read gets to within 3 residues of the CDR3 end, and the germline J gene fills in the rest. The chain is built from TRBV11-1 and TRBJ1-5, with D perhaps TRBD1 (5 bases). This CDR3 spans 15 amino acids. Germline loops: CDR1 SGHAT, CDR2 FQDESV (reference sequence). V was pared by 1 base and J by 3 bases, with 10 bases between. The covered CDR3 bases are TGTGCCAGCAGCTTAGGTGACAGTCCCAATCAGCCC. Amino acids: CASSLGDSPNQP. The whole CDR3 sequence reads CASSLGDSPNQPQHF.

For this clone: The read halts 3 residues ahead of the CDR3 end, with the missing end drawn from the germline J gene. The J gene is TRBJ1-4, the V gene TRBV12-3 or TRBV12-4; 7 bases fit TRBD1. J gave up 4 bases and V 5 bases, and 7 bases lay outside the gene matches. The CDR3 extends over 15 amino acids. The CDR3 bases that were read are TGTGCCAGCAGTCCTCGGACAGGCTATAATGAAAAA. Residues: CASSPRTGYNEK. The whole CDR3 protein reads CASSPRTGYNEKLFF.